This TCR beta chain was observed in a study of vaccination and CD4 T cells after COVID-19 (dated by TCRdb to between 2021 and 2024). The study in broad terms: The convalescent cohort included six males and four females, with two Hispanic individuals, seven Caucasians, two Asians and one multiracial person. Two doses of either the Pfizer-BioNTech BNT162b2 vaccine (n=8) or the Moderna mRNA-1273 vaccine (n=2) were administered to participants. Post-COVID blood samples were collected from convalescent patients a median of around 100 days after diagnosis, with a range of about 35 to 161 days. Post-vaccine blood samples were taken a median of approximately 70 days after the second vaccine dose, with a range of roughly 14 to 241 days. Culture stimuli were overlapping spike peptide pools from SARS-CoV-2 and from the common cold coronaviruses HCoV-NL63, HCoV-OC43 and HCoV-229E. Control cultures received a CEFX viral epitope pool as the positive control, an HIV-1 Nef peptide pool as the negative control, or no peptide. In 10 COVID-19 convalescent patients and a few infection-naive healthy vaccine recipients, researchers compared the spike-specific CD4+ TCR repertoire from before mRNA vaccination with the repertoire from after. Results the study describes overall, beyond this receptor: Among convalescent patients, a median around 83% of the SARS-CoV-2-reactive clones seen after vaccination appeared only after vaccination, which suggests priming specific to the vaccine. Although the median number of SARS-CoV-2-reactive clonotypes went up from fewer than 25 after infection to 30 to 45 after vaccination, the increase was not significant. Relatively few convalescent patients were included in the study, and early timepoints after natural infection were not analyzed. In convalescent patients, nearly all vaccine-specific clones (304 of 307) were found to be mono-reactive for SARS-CoV-2 spike rather than cross-reactive with common cold coronaviruses.

The protocol used for the library was PCR. DNA from cultured CD4+ T cells was subjected to TCR sequencing with the Oncomine TCR Beta short-read assay at the Johns Hopkins FTIC core. The QIAamp micro DNA kit was used to extract genomic DNA from the cultured CD4+ T cells. Oncomine TCR Beta libraries from cultured CD4+ T cells were pooled with unique dual indexes and sequenced on an Illumina iSeq 100. The study's processing was this. Non-productive sequences were filtered out, and CDR3s that did not start with C, did not end with F or W, or were shorter than 7 amino acids were discarded. Antigen-specific clonotypes were identified with the MANAFEST web application by comparing peptide-stimulated wells with reference and other culture wells. For a clone to be called positive, the clone needed an FDR below 0.05, an odds ratio above 5, and a productive frequency above 0.1% in at least two of three replicate wells. Clonotypes that were significantly expanded in both SARS-CoV-2 spike wells and at least one common cold coronavirus spike condition were defined as cross-reactive. Similarity between CDR3 sequences was evaluated in R version 3.6.1 using Levenshtein distances (stringdist) and unrooted phylogenetic trees (ape). TCRdb reran the public reads through fastp at Q25 and MiXCR, keeping productive beta chains. Rows with a matching CDR3 protein are joined into one entry that keeps the most common DNA and genes. TCRdb's processing, not the authors' own work, is the source of the V and J calls. This sample lists approximately 9,700 distinct CDR3 sequences; around 28% were detected once. About 43% of the sample is in the top ten clones.

The sample's treatment or condition label, in plain terms: approximately nine-day PBMC culture with coronavirus spike peptide pools or control peptides (ViraFEST assay). To expand antigen-specific T cells with peptide pools and then pick out the expanded clonotypes through TCR sequencing, the study relied on the ViraFEST assay. Negative nucleocapsid antibody tests before and after vaccination confirmed that the healthy vaccine recipients had no prior SARS-CoV-2 infection. Each well held under 2.5 million PBMCs cultured in IMDM containing approximately 5% human AB serum and approximately 9.1 IU/ml IL-2, with 8 to 10 ug/ml peptide pools added. On days 3 and 7, half of the culture medium was replaced with fresh IL-2-containing medium. After roughly 11 days of culture, CD4+ T cells were isolated by negative selection with the EasySep CD4+ T cell isolation kit. Ficoll-Paque Plus gradient centrifugation was used to isolate PBMCs from whole blood, and the isolated PBMCs were then either used fresh or cryopreserved at -140C. Each culture condition was generally run in triplicate wells.

Note on this clonotype: Which antigen it targets is not known. No qualities accompany the bases; no much larger clone lies one base away.

From the cysteine through the phenylalanine, the CDR3 covers 11 amino acids. The retained sequence is limited to the CDR3, 33 bases, with the frame set at the first base. V was cut back by 3 bases and J by 4 bases, leaving a gap of 6 bases between them. CDR1 and CDR2 (DFQATT, SNEGSKA) derive from the germline V gene (reference sequence). The sequence joins TRBV20-1 to TRBJ1-2; the D gene is not confidently resolved. The receptor's source is a human donor who received a COVID-19 vaccine. Sample: CD4+ T cells from blood, cultured in vitro, taken before SARS-CoV-2 vaccination. The DNA reads as follows: TGCAGTGCTAGTCCGGTCTATGGCTACACCTTC. It translates as CSASPVYGYTF.